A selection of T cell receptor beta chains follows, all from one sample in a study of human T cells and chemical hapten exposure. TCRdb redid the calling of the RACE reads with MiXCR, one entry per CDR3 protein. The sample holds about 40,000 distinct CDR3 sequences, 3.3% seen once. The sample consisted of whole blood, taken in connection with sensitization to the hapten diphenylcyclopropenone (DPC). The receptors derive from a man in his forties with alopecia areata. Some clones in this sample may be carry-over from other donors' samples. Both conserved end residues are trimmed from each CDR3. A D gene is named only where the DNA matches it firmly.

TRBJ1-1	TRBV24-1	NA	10	ATKGWNTEAF
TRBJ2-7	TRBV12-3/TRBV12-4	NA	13	ASSRKAQGPNEQY
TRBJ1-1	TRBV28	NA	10	ASSLLLSEAF
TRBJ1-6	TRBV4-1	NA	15	ASSQPFSQGSHSPLH
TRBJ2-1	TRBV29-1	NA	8	SGRGNEQF
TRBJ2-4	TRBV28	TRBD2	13	ASRASGSGMYIQY
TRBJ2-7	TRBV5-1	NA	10	ASRRVGDEQY
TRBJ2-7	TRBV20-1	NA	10	SARSQGYEQY
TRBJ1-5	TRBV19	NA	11	ASSISSNQPQH
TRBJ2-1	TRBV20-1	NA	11	SATGWFNNEQF
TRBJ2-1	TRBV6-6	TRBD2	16	ASSYDQGSGSSYNEQF
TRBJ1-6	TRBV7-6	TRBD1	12	ASSSTGSISPLH
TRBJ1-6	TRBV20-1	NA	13	SASLPGGTNSPLH
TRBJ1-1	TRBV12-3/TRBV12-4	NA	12	ASSVGGMDTEAF
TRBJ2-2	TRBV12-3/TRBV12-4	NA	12	ASSSRGGTGELF
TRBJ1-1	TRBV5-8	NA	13	ASSLAGRILDQAF
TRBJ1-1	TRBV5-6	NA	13	ASSLAVAGDTEAF
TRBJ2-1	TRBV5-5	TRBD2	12	ASTRTSGRSEQF
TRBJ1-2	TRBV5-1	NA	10	ASSLEGYGYT
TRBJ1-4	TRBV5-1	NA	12	ASSLEATNEKLF
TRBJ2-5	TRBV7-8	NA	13	ASSSKRQGGVAQY
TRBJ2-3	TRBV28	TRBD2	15	ASSSWTSGPITDTQY
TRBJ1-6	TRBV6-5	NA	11	ASSPRLNSPLH
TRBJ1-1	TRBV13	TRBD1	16	ASSLWPVGQRMNTEAF
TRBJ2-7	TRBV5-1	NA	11	ASSLEGAYEQY
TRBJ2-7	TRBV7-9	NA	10	ASSLTEYEQY
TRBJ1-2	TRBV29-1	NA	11	SVAPTAGYGYT
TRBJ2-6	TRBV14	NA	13	ASSQQGRGANVLT
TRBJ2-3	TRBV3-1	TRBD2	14	ASSLLGGRDTDTQY